The sequence of this TCR beta chain was determined in a study of neurological immune-mediated disorders. As for the study in general: About 90% of the roughly 35 multiple sclerosis patients had relapsing-remitting disease; 3 had secondary progressive.

This CDR3 spans 13 amino acids. CDR1 is DFQATT, CDR2 SNEGSKA, per germline (reference sequence). Trimming shortened V by 1 base and J by 1 base, and 6 bases separated the two germline ends. This clonotype occurred many times. From the 5' RACE reads, TCRdb called clonotypes with MiXCR, one entry per CDR3 protein. This sample has about 95,000 distinct CDR3 sequences; about 3.8% occur once, and the top ten carry approximately 5.9%. The TCR originated in a woman younger than 30 with multiple sclerosis. The sample comprised PBMCs. The chain carries TRBV20-1 and TRBJ2-3; D remains unclear. The CDR3: CSARVLGTDTQYF. The CDR3 DNA sequence: TGCAGTGCTAGAGTCCTGGGCACAGATACGCAGTATTTT.